Listed below are T cell receptor beta chains from one sample, sequenced in a study of cytomegalovirus exposure and HLA in healthy donors. The method was immunoSEQ multiplex PCR; TCRdb's version includes in-frame clones alone and lacks a portion of them. This sample has about 150,000 clones, with roughly 79% found just once. Sequencing used PBMCs. These receptors were taken from a woman under 40 in good health and CMV-seronegative. Each CDR3 is given with its conserved first and last residue. The D gene is left open where the match is weak. Some rows have no size entry. The others give once, few or many, or a class for an expanded clone.

clone_size | d_call | j_call | v_call | cdr3_aa | cdr3_nt
. | TRBD1 | TRBJ2-1 | TRBV6-4 | CASSAVGQGSWNEQFF | TGTGCCAGCAGTGCAGTTGGACAGGGCAGTTGGAATGAGCAGTTCTTC
. | . | TRBJ1-1 | TRBV5-8 | CASSWGVGINTEAFF | TGTGCCAGCAGCTGGGGGGTAGGGATTAACACTGAAGCTTTCTTT
once | . | TRBJ1-1 | TRBV5-4 | CASSLVAGTEAFF | TGTGCCAGCAGCTTGGTTGCGGGGACTGAAGCTTTCTTT
. | . | TRBJ2-3 | TRBV2 | CASSEQGSTDTQYF | TGTGCCAGCAGTGAACAGGGTTCGACAGATACGCAGTATTTT
once | . | TRBJ1-4 | TRBV2 | CASSEAGRGEKLFF | TGTGCCAGCAGTGAAGCGGGCAGGGGCGAAAAACTGTTTTTT
. | TRBD1 | TRBJ1-2 | TRBV6-5 | CASSYSGTGDYGYTF | TGTGCCAGCAGTTATTCCGGGACAGGGGACTATGGCTACACCTTC
. | . | TRBJ1-1 | TRBV6-5 | CASSEATGPNTEAFF | TGTGCCAGCAGCGAGGCCACAGGACCTAACACTGAAGCTTTCTTT
. | . | TRBJ1-3 | TRBV29-1 | CSVEPRGSGNTIYF | TGCAGCGTTGAACCTCGCGGCTCTGGAAACACCATATATTTT
. | . | TRBJ1-1 | TRBV6-1 | CASSADNLVGLVTEAFF | TGTGCCAGCAGTGCCGACAACCTTGTAGGTTTGGTTACTGAAGCTTTCTTT
. | . | TRBJ2-6 | TRBV9 | CASSDSPEGVSGANVLTF | TGTGCCAGCAGCGACTCACCAGAGGGTGTTTCTGGGGCCAACGTCCTGACTTTC
. | . | TRBJ1-4 | TRBV2 | CASKEGLATNEKLFF | TGTGCCAGCAAGGAGGGGTTGGCAACTAATGAAAAACTGTTTTTT
. | . | TRBJ1-2 | TRBV11-2 | CASSLMAANYGYTF | TGTGCCAGCAGCTTAATGGCAGCTAACTATGGCTACACCTTC
. | . | TRBJ1-3 | TRBV7-2 | CASSLGLVSGNTIYF | TGTGCCAGCAGCTTGGGGCTCGTCTCTGGAAACACCATATATTTT
. | . | TRBJ1-1 | TRBV6-5 | CASSYSGMNTEAFF | TGTGCCAGCAGTTACTCGGGCATGAACACTGAAGCTTTCTTT
. | . | TRBJ2-7 | TRBV6-1 | CASSESGRYEQYF | TGTGCCAGCAGTGAATCAGGGAGGTACGAGCAGTACTTC
. | . | TRBJ2-3 | TRBV5-4 | CASSRSGATTDTQYF | TGTGCCAGCAGCCGTTCGGGAGCGACTACAGATACGCAGTATTTT
. | TRBD1 | TRBJ1-4 | TRBV11-2 | CASSPGQGYVKLFF | TGTGCCAGCAGCCCGGGACAGGGTTATGTAAAACTGTTTTTT
few | . | TRBJ1-1 | TRBV27 | CASSPTGGNTEAFF | TGTGCCAGCAGCCCAACCGGGGGAAACACTGAAGCTTTCTTT
. | . | TRBJ1-5 | TRBV6-5 | CASRIQGGSNQPQHF | TGTGCCAGCAGGATCCAGGGAGGTAGCAATCAGCCCCAGCATTTT
. | . | TRBJ2-1 | TRBV19 | CATLLQGNEQFF | TGTGCCACCCTCCTACAGGGAAATGAGCAGTTCTTC
. | TRBD1 | TRBJ1-2 | TRBV18 | CASSPLDRPIPGYGYTF | TGTGCCAGCTCACCACTGGACAGGCCGATACCTGGCTATGGCTACACCTTC
. | TRBD2 | TRBJ2-1 | TRBV4-2 | CASSQEGLAGGQNEQFF | TGTGCCAGCAGCCAAGAGGGACTAGCGGGGGGGCAAAATGAGCAGTTCTTC
. | . | TRBJ1-1 | TRBV7-3 | CASSPWGGNTEAFF | TGTGCCAGCAGCCCATGGGGGGGGAACACTGAAGCTTTCTTT
. | TRBD2 | TRBJ2-2 | TRBV6-1 | CASSRGRGGTGELFF | TGTGCCAGCAGCCGAGGGAGGGGCGGAACCGGGGAGCTGTTTTTT
. | . | TRBJ1-4 | TRBV5-1 | CASSSAKGPTNEKLFF | TGCGCCAGCAGCTCCGCAAAGGGGCCAACTAATGAAAAACTGTTTTTT
. | . | TRBJ1-2 | TRBV19 | CASSGQGVLYGYTF | TGTGCCAGTAGTGGCCAGGGCGTCCTTTATGGCTACACCTTC
. | . | TRBJ1-1 | TRBV5-1 | CASSSLTGGTTEAFF | TGCGCCAGCAGCTCCCTAACGGGGGGCACCACTGAAGCTTTCTTT
. | TRBD1 | TRBJ2-7 | TRBV7-6 | CASSQGTGGYEQYF | TGTGCCAGCAGCCAAGGGACAGGGGGGTACGAGCAGTACTTC
. | TRBD1 | TRBJ1-6 | TRBV18 | CASSPSGQGDSPLHF | TGTGCCAGCTCACCCTCGGGACAGGGCGATTCACCCCTCCACTTT
. | . | TRBJ1-1 | TRBV7-3 | CASSSTGRGNTEAFF | TGTGCCAGCAGCTCCACAGGGAGGGGGAACACTGAAGCTTTCTTT
. | TRBD1 | TRBJ1-2 | TRBV6-1 | CASSPTGGYGYTF | TGTGCCAGCAGTCCGACAGGGGGCTATGGCTACACCTTC
. | . | TRBJ1-1 | TRBV21-1 | CASTVQLGRPRRGTEAFF | TGTGCCAGCACCGTCCAGCTGGGTAGGCCCCGGCGGGGCACTGAAGCTTTCTTT
. | TRBD1 | TRBJ2-5 | TRBV7-2 | CASSLGDRDRETQYF | TGTGCCAGCAGCTTAGGTGACAGGGACCGAGAGACCCAGTACTTC
. | . | TRBJ1-2 | TRBV6-5 | CASSPSGLISYTF | TGTGCCAGCAGTCCGTCCGGTTTAATCAGCTACACCTTC
. | . | TRBJ1-2 | TRBV5-8 | CASSLGGRGNYGYTF | TGTGCCAGCAGCTTGGGGGGCAGGGGAAACTATGGCTACACCTTC
. | TRBD1 | TRBJ1-1 | TRBV5-6 | CASSFAHYRGQGVKAFF | TGTGCCAGCAGCTTTGCTCACTACAGGGGGCAGGGGGTGAAAGCTTTCTTT
once | TRBD1 | TRBJ2-2 | TRBV5-6 | CASSADRANTGELFF | TGTGCCAGCAGCGCGGACAGGGCGAACACCGGGGAGCTGTTTTTT
. | TRBD1 | TRBJ2-2 | TRBV7-9 | CASSARDREGTGELFF | TGTGCCAGCAGCGCCCGGGACAGGGAAGGAACCGGGGAGCTGTTTTTT